This T cell receptor beta chain comes out of a study of quantifying T cell responses using KT2 cells. Study summary: RNA was reverse transcribed with TCR alpha and beta constant-region primers.

The CDR3 runs to 14 residues. Germline V gene lookup returns CDR1 SGHAT and CDR2 FQNNGV. Trimming shortened V by 0 bases and J by 1 base, and 6 bases separated the two germline ends. Unfractionated PBMC were spiked with known numbers of KT2 clone cells. The cDNA 3' end received a ligated oligonucleotide with a UMI. The first PCR ran 3 to 5 cycles with an equimolar RC1.1 and RC1.2 beta primer mix. TCRdb re-derived calls from the UMI-ligation and nested PCR reads in MiXCR, one entry per CDR3 protein. The repertoire includes 60,000 or so distinct CDR3 sequences, more than 9% of them detected once, and around 9.9% sits in the top ten.

Material for sequencing was PBMCs spiked with cells of the T cell clone KT2. The chain uses TRBV11-2 and TRBJ1-1; D unresolved. The receptor comes from a human donor. The CDR3 coding sequence is TGTGCCAGCAGCTTAGAAGGGTGGAACACTGAAGCTTTCTTT. Encoded protein: CASSLEGWNTEAFF.